The 29 T cell receptor beta chains reported below all come from one sample, sequenced in a study of regulatory T cells in long-lasting Graves disease. The authors built TCR beta libraries using iRepertoire HTBI primers and Arm-PCR of CDR3 regions. TCRdb passed the multiplex PCR reads through MiXCR, listing each CDR3 protein once. Altogether roughly 430,000 distinct CDR3 sequences are present, roughly 21% being singletons, with the ten largest covering around 15%. The sample's time point: persistent/refractory GD, antithyroid drugs over 5 years with positive TRAb. Scientists built the TCR library using RNA that was extracted from PBMCs. The specimen was peripheral blood mononuclear cells (PBMCs), collected when the disease was refractory, from a patient treated with antithyroid drugs. The receptor set was obtained from a female donor with Graves disease.

This clonotype was seen at least ten times. CDR3 in amino acids: CATSRDRGSEQYF. The CDR3 nucleotides read TGTGCCACCAGCAGAGATAGGGGTTCCGAGCAGTACTTC. The chain employs TRBV15 and TRBJ2-7; D perhaps matches TRBD1 (5 bases). The V gene lost 0 bases and the J gene lost 6 bases, with 9 bases spanning the gap. Looked up from germline, CDR1 is LNHNV and CDR2 is YYDKDF (reference sequence). The length of the CDR3 is 13 residues. Full variable domain (remainder filled in from reference TRBV15 and TRBJ2-7): DAMVIQNPRYQVTQFGKPVTLSCSQTLNHNVMYWYQQKSSQAPKLLFHYYDKDFNNEADTPDNFQSRRPNTSFCFLDIRSPGLGDTAMYLCATSRDRGSEQYFGPGTRLTVT.

This chain links TRBV24-1 with TRBJ2-1; 13 bases are shared with TRBD2. This CDR3 has 16 residues. With 6 bases clipped from V and 6 bases from J, the junction kept 7 bases outside the gene matches. Germline assignment: CDR1 KGHDR and CDR2 SFDVKD. CDR3 in DNA: TGTGCCACCAGTCGCCCTACTAGCGGGAGGGGCAATGAGCAGTTCTTC. Its translation is CATSRPTSGRGNEQFF.

This clonotype appeared many times. This chain connects TRBV5-1 to TRBJ1-4, with D unclear. Trimming took 0 bases from V and 8 from J, leaving 20 bases between them. There are 17 residues in the CDR3. From germline, CDR1 is SGHRS and CDR2 YFSETQ. CDR3 bases: TGCGCCAGCAGCTTGGATCTAGGTGCGGCTCTTGGAGAAAAACTGTTTTTT. Protein product: CASSLDLGAALGEKLFF. The whole variable domain, filled in from reference TRBV5-1 and TRBJ1-4, reads KAGVTQTPRYLIKTRGQQVTLSCSPISGHRSVSWYQQTPGQGLQFLFEYFSETQRNKGNFPGRFSGRQFSNSRSEMNVSTLELGDSALYLCASSLDLGAALGEKLFFGSGTQLSVL.

The J gene is TRBJ2-2, the V gene TRBV9; TRBD1 matches 12 bases. The CDR3 has 15 residues. From germline, CDR1 is SGDLS and CDR2 YYNGEE. V trimming: 0 bases; J trimming: 8 bases; junction bases outside the gene matches: 2. CDR3 protein: CASSVGDRGLGELFF. CDR3 DNA: TGTGCCAGCAGCGTAGGGGACAGGGGGCTGGGGGAGCTGTTTTTT.

There are many counts of this clonotype. This chain joins TRBV28 and TRBJ1-1; 9 nucleotides agree with TRBD1. Germline V gene data show CDR1 as MDHEN and CDR2 as SYDVKM. V was clipped by 6 bases and J by 5 bases; unmatched bases: 19. CDR3 length: 18 amino acids. The CDR3, as DNA: TGTGCCAGCAGCACACAATTTTACAGGGGGCGATCGCGGACTGAAGCTTTCTTT. Protein product: CASSTQFYRGRSRTEAFF.

This clonotype occurred many times. The V call is TRBV20-1, the J call TRBJ2-7; D gene ambiguous. The CDR3 totals 13 residues. V was cut by 5 bases and J by 1 base, with 12 bases left in between. CDR1 is DFQATT and CDR2 is SNEGSKA in the germline V gene (reference sequence). This CDR3 is CSALSKQSYEQYF. For the CDR3, the DNA is TGCAGTGCTTTATCCAAACAGTCCTACGAGCAGTACTTC.

A few counts support this clonotype. The rearrangement links TRBV4-1 to TRBJ1-6, with 9 positions matching TRBD1. This CDR3 contains 14 residues. V shed 1 base, J shed 14 bases, and the junction held 6 bases outside the gene matches. Per the germline V gene, CDR1 is MGHRA and CDR2 is YSYEKL. CDR3 nucleotide sequence: TGCGCCAGCAGCCAAGGACAGGGGGTACGGACCCTCCACTTT. As protein: CASSQGQGVRTLHF.

Concerning this clonotype: Just one base apart from a much larger clone, this may be a read error. The chain joins TRBV2 to TRBJ1-2; D not certain. The CDR3 has 13 residues. Germline loops: CDR1 SNHLY, CDR2 FYNNEI. The germline V and J ends were trimmed by 8 bases and 5 bases, with 15 bases remaining between them. CDR3 sequence reads: CASHTSANYGYTF. Here the CDR3 DNA reads TGTGCCAGCCATACCAGCGCAAATTATGGCTACACCTTC.

This clonotype was recorded at least ten times. This rearrangement joins TRBV2 to TRBJ2-4; a possible D gene is TRBD2 (7 bases). The CDR3 runs 14 residues. Trimming shortened V by 2 bases and J by 16 bases, and 21 bases separated the two germline ends. From germline, CDR1 is SNHLY and CDR2 FYNNEI. The CDR3: CASSETPRGAVVYF. In DNA, the CDR3 is TGTGCCAGCAGTGAAACACCTCGGGGGGCTGTAGTATACTTC.

This clonotype has a count of ten or more. The genes are TRBV20-1 and TRBJ2-5; 11 bases align to TRBD2. The CDR3 runs to 14 residues. V trimming: 0 bases; J trimming: 4 bases; junction bases outside the gene matches: 1. CDR1 is DFQATT and CDR2 is SNEGSKA in the germline V gene (reference sequence). The CDR3 spells CSARDGLAGETQYF. DNA for the CDR3: TGCAGTGCTAGAGATGGACTAGCGGGAGAGACCCAGTACTTC.

This chain links TRBV20-1 with TRBJ1-1, with D maybe TRBD1 (6 bases). Germline-derived CDR1 and CDR2 are DFQATT and SNEGSKA (reference sequence). The length of the CDR3 is 11 residues. V lost 4 bases, J lost 7 bases, and 10 bases lay in between. The CDR3: CSATHRDEAFF. Written as DNA, the CDR3 is TGCAGTGCTACCCACAGGGATGAAGCTTTCTTT.

The chain combines TRBV27 with TRBJ1-1; 9 bases agree with TRBD1. Germline CDR1 is MNHEY and CDR2 is SMNVEV (reference sequence). With V trimmed by 7 bases and J by 0 bases, 6 bases remained unmatched. The CDR3 is made up of 15 amino acids. The CDR3 coding sequence is TGTGCCAGCAATCCCGGGACAGGGATGAACACTGAAGCTTTCTTT. It yields the protein CASNPGTGMNTEAFF.

The chain couples TRBV12-3 or TRBV12-4 to TRBJ2-3, with D possibly matching TRBD2 (5 bases). The CDR3 runs to 14 residues. V was trimmed by 3 bases and J by 2 bases, leaving 9 bases between them. The DNA for the CDR3 is TGTGCCAGCAGTTTTGAGGGATTCACAGATACGCAGTATTTT. Amino acids: CASSFEGFTDTQYF.

The chain uses TRBV30 and TRBJ2-7; possibly TRBD1 for D (5 bases). V lost 3 bases and J 4 bases, leaving 16 bases between the germline ends. Germline CDR1 GTSNPN, CDR2 SVGIG (reference sequence). CDR3 length equals 14 residues. Here the CDR3 reads CAWSEGVFPYEQYF. CDR3 DNA sequence: TGTGCCTGGAGCGAAGGGGTTTTTCCTTACGAGCAGTACTTC.

The CDR3 loop is CASRFPGASAFF. The DNA of the CDR3 is TGTGCCAGCAGGTTCCCCGGGGCTAGCGCCTTCTTC. V usage is TRBV28 and J usage is TRBJ2-1; the D gene is possibly TRBD2 (6 bases). The CDR3 totals 12 residues. Per germline, CDR1 MDHEN and CDR2 SYDVKM. The V end was cut by 6 bases, the J end by 16 bases, with 19 bases between.

As regards this clonotype: This clone may be a read error of a much larger clone one base away. V and J are TRBV4-1 and TRBJ1-1; D might be TRBD1 (5 bases). V was clipped by 0 bases and J by 3 bases, with 8 bases between them. Germline lookup yields CDR1 MGHRA and CDR2 YSYEKL. The CDR3 has 14 amino acids. The CDR3 protein is CASSQERGYTEAFF. DNA for the CDR3: TGCGCCAGCAGCCAAGAGCGGGGGTACACTGAAGCTTTCTTT.

In this sample, this clonotype turned up many times. The chain recombines TRBV20-1 with TRBJ2-4, with 14 positions matching TRBD2. V lost 0 bases, J lost 6 bases, and 7 bases stayed unmatched. The V gene's germline CDR1 is DFQATT and CDR2 SNEGSKA (reference sequence). The CDR3 sequence is 17 residues long. Here the CDR3 DNA reads TGCAGTGCTAGAGATGGACTAGCGGGAGGAAGGGGAAACATTCAGTACTTC. Residues: CSARDGLAGGRGNIQYF.

J is TRBJ2-2 and V is TRBV10-3; TRBD1 matches 10 bases. Germline V gene lookup returns CDR1 ENHRY and CDR2 SYGVKD. The CDR3 is 15 amino acids. The V gene end was trimmed by 6 bases and the J gene end by 5 bases; junction bases not matched to a gene: 6. CDR3 DNA: TGTGCCATCAGCCCAGACAGGGGGCTAACCGGGGAGCTGTTTTTT. This encodes CAISPDRGLTGELFF.

This clonotype showed up many times. The chain combines TRBV7-3 with TRBJ2-7, with TRBD2 as a possible D gene (5 bases). V shed 1 base and J shed 6 bases, with 13 bases lying between them. The CDR3 spans 14 residues. CDR1 and CDR2 (germline): SGHTA, FQGTGA. The CDR3 loop is CASSLRGVGGEQYF. CDR3 DNA: TGTGCCAGCAGCTTAAGGGGAGTCGGAGGCGAGCAGTACTTC. The complete variable domain, with remaining parts taken from reference TRBV7-3 and TRBJ2-7, reads GAGVSQTPSNKVTEKGKYVELRCDPISGHTALYWYRQSLGQGPEFLIYFQGTGAADDSGLPNDRFFAVRPEGSVSTLKIQRTERGDSAVYLCASSLRGVGGEQYFGPGTRLTVT.

V and J are TRBV10-3 and TRBJ2-7; 8 nucleotides line up with TRBD2. Trimming cost V 0 bases and J 6 bases; bases outside gene matches: 4. CDR1 is ENHRY and CDR2 is SYGVKD in the germline V gene. CDR3 length: 14 residues. In DNA, the CDR3 is TGTGCCATCAGTGAGTCCGCAACTAGCGGCGAGCAGTACTTC. As protein: CAISESATSGEQYF.

This clonotype has more than one count but fewer than ten. The CDR3 region is CASSHLGLPTYEQYF. For the CDR3, the DNA is TGTGCCAGCAGCCATTTGGGTCTACCTACCTACGAGCAGTACTTC. The V gene is TRBV14, the J gene TRBJ2-7, with D unclear. Germline V gene data show CDR1 as SGHDN and CDR2 as FVKESK. The CDR3 has 15 residues. V lost 3 bases, J lost 2 bases, and 14 bases lay in between.

This clonotype turned up a few times. The CDR3 loop reads CASRSWGALAKNIQYF. Written as DNA, the CDR3 is TGCGCCAGCAGATCATGGGGTGCACTAGCCAAAAACATTCAGTACTTC. The V and J genes are TRBV10-1 and TRBJ2-4; no clear D. V was pared by 6 bases and J by 0 bases, with 15 bases between. CDR1 is WNHNN and CDR2 is SYGVQD in the germline V gene (reference sequence). The CDR3 consists of 16 residues.

The rearrangement links TRBV27 to TRBJ2-7, with TRBD1 identical over 7 bases. The ends lost 6 bases at V and 0 bases at J; junction bases unmatched: 5. This CDR3 has 14 amino acids. Germline V lookup: CDR1 MNHEY, CDR2 SMNVEV (reference sequence). Here the CDR3 DNA reads TGTGCCAGCAGACCGGGACAGCCCTCCTACGAGCAGTACTTC. Its protein is CASRPGQPSYEQYF.

This clonotype was seen at least ten times. This rearrangement joins TRBV20-1 to TRBJ2-5, with 8 nucleotides matching TRBD1. With V trimmed by 3 bases and J by 3 bases, 6 bases remained unmatched. Germline-derived CDR1 and CDR2 are DFQATT and SNEGSKA (reference sequence). CDR3 length equals 14 residues. CDR3 amino acids: CSARRGQAKETQYF. The CDR3 DNA reads as TGCAGTGCTAGGAGGGGACAGGCTAAAGAGACCCAGTACTTC.

This clonotype was detected ten times or more. The chain recombines TRBV29-1 with TRBJ1-5; 7 bases match TRBD1. There are 12 residues in the CDR3. The junction had 6 bases not matched to a gene; V was cut back by 8 bases and J by 5 bases. Per germline, CDR1 SQVTM and CDR2 ANQGSEA. The DNA of the CDR3 is TGCAGCCTCAGGGGGTGGGATCAGCCCCAGCATTTT. Protein product: CSLRGWDQPQHF.

The V call is TRBV20-1, the J call TRBJ1-2; D not certain. The germline V and J ends were trimmed by 3 bases and 8 bases, with 13 bases remaining between them. Per the germline V gene, CDR1 is DFQATT and CDR2 is SNEGSKA (reference sequence). The CDR3 is made up of 12 amino acids. The CDR3 loop is CSASGVAGGYTF. In DNA form, the CDR3 reads TGCAGTGCTAGCGGGGTGGCAGGAGGCTACACCTTC.

At least ten counts were recorded for this clonotype. The chain combines TRBV28 with TRBJ1-2, with 10 bases identical to TRBD1. This CDR3 comprises 15 residues. Germline V gives CDR1 MDHEN, CDR2 SYDVKM. The J segment lost 6 bases and the V segment lost 2 bases, leaving 6 bases of the junction unmatched. The CDR3 is CASSLGGQGFDGYTF. In DNA form, the CDR3 reads TGTGCCAGCAGTTTAGGGGGACAGGGGTTCGATGGCTACACCTTC.

Regarding this clonotype: One end of the junction fails to match germline, which may point to a read error. J is TRBJ1-3 and V is TRBV6-5; possible D gene TRBD1, 5 bases. There are 16 residues in the CDR3. CDR1 is MNHEY, CDR2 SVGAGI, per germline. As DNA, the CDR3 is TGTGCCGGCAGTTATCGTACGGGGCGCCGGGGAAACACCATATATTTT. It codes for CAGSYRTGRRGNTIYF.

In its sample, this clonotype was seen many times. The rearrangement uses TRBV12-3 or TRBV12-4 and TRBJ2-5; 8 bases are shared with TRBD1. The J segment lost 5 bases and the V segment lost 6 bases, leaving 11 bases of the junction unmatched. CDR3 size: 15 residues. The CDR3 region is CASSTAGGSRETQYF. As DNA, the CDR3 is TGTGCCAGCAGCACTGCAGGGGGCTCTCGGGAGACCCAGTACTTC.